This T cell receptor (beta chain) is from a study of shared clonotypes between healthy human individuals. Study as a whole: The plates for each donor numbered three CD4 naive, three CD4 memory, two CD8 naive and one CD8 memory.

Positive CCR7 selection of CD45RO-negative cells yielded the naive CD8 cells, and terminally differentiated effector memory CD45RA+ cells were excluded. At a deep level, the assay was run. Libraries were prepared by immunoSEQ multiplex PCR; TCRdb keeps only in-frame clonotypes and omits some of them. The table includes hundreds of thousands of clones, 85% to 95% detected once. With regard to this clone: The antigen remains unidentified.

The trim removed 4 bases at V and 4 bases at J, leaving 5 bases unmatched. CDR1 is SGHVS and CDR2 is FNYEAQ in the germline V gene. The CDR3 sequence is 15 residues long. Regarding the study as a whole: The small donor group covered limited genetic and exposure diversity.

The specimen was naive CD8+ T cells sorted from blood. This sequence joins TRBV7-6 and TRBJ1-5; 9 bases align to TRBD1. The clonotype was recovered from a young man in good health. CDR3 in DNA: TGTGCCAGCAGCTCGGGACAGGGCGGGAATCAGCCCCAGCATTTT. This gives the protein CASSSGQGGNQPQHF.